Presented here are 3 T cell receptor beta chains from one specimen sequenced in a study of T-cell memory formation after mild COVID-19. TCRdb ran MiXCR on the 5' RACE reads and lists one entry per CDR3 protein. The table lists roughly 50,000 distinct CDR3 sequences, more than 8% of them singletons. Input material: PBMCs or a T cell subset sorted from them (not recorded which). These receptors were taken from a man between 18 and 29 years old who had mild COVID-19 (a few samples of this study predate the infection). Cell type and time point are not known.

The gene calls are TRBV5-1 and TRBJ1-5; D remains ambiguous. V was trimmed by 4 bases and J by 5 bases, leaving 10 bases between them. The CDR3 loop spans 13 amino acids. Germline assignment: CDR1 SGHRS and CDR2 YFSETQ. DNA of the CDR3: TGCGCCAGCAGCCTCGGTACAGATCAGCCCCAGCATTTT. It codes for CASSLGTDQPQHF.

This clonotype was observed many times. The chain employs TRBV7-2 and TRBJ2-3; 8 positions agree with TRBD2. The V segment lost 3 bases and the J segment 5 bases; nucleotides outside the gene matches: 4. Germline CDR1 reads SGHTA; CDR2 reads FQGNSA. The CDR3 is made up of 14 amino acids. CDR3 in amino acids: CASSFGGARDTQYF. CDR3 coding DNA: TGTGCCAGCAGCTTCGGGGGGGCCAGAGATACGCAGTATTTT.

This clonotype was counted at least ten times. The gene calls are TRBV29-1 and TRBJ2-5; TRBD2 aligns across 13 bases. Per the germline V gene, CDR1 is SQVTM and CDR2 is ANQGSEA. The CDR3 loop spans 13 amino acids. Trimming took 5 bases from V and 4 from J; bases not matched to a gene: 1. CDR3: CSVRLAGGETQYF. The CDR3 DNA reads TGCAGCGTTCGACTAGCGGGGGGAGAGACCCAGTACTTC.